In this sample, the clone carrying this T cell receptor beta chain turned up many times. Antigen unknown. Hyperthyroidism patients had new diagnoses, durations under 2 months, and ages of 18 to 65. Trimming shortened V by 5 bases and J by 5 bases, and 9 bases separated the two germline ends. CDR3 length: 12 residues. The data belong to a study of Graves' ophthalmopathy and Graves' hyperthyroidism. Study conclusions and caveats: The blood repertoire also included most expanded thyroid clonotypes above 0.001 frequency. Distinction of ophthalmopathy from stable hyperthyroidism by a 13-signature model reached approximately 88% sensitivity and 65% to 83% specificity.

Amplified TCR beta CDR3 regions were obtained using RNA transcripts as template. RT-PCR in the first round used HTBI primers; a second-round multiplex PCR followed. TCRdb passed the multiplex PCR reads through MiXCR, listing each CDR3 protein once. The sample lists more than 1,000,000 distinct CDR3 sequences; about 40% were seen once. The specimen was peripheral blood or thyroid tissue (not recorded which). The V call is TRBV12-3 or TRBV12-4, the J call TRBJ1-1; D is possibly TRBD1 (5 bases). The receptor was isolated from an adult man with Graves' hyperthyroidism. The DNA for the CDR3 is TGTGCCAGCAGTGGGGACGGGACTGAAGCTTTCTTT. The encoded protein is CASSGDGTEAFF.